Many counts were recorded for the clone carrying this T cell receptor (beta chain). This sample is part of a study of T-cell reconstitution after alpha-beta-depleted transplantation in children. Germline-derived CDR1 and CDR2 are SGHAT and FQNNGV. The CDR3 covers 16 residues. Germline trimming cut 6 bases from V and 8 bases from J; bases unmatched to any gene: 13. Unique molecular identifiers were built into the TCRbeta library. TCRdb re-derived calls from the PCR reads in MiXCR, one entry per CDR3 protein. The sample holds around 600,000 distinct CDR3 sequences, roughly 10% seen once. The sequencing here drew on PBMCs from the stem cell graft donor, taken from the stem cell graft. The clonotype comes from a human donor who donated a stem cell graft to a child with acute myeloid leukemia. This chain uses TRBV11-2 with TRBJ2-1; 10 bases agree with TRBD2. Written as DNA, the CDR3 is TGTGCCAGCAGGCAGGCGCTGGTAGCGGGAGGTGATGAGCAGTTCTTC. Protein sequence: CASRQALVAGGDEQFF.